The rows below give T cell receptor beta chains drawn from one sample of a study of blood T cells in healthy people across ages. TCRdb recomputed calls from the 5' RACE reads with MiXCR, one row per CDR3 protein. The data hold under 1,100,000 distinct CDR3 sequences, with about 25% observed a single time. This sample was shared with a second study, whose subject was T cells of mothers and their children.

Sequenced input: blood. The origin of the receptors is a girl under 10 years old in good health. Both conserved end residues are part of each CDR3. The order of the fields is V gene, J gene, clone size, D gene, CDR3 protein, CDR3 DNA. D genes are given only for firm matches. Only some rows state a clone size, as once, few, many or a class for expanded clones.

TRBV7-2	TRBJ2-1	-	TRBD2	CASSGTSGVGSGEQFF	TGTGCCAGCAGCGGGACTAGCGGGGTGGGTTCGGGTGAGCAGTTCTTC
TRBV12-3/TRBV12-4	TRBJ1-4	-	TRBD1	CASRVRQGAPEKLFF	TGTGCCAGCAGGGTACGACAGGGGGCGCCTGAAAAACTGTTTTTT
TRBV7-9	TRBJ2-5	few	-	CASSPPMETQYF	TGTGCCAGCAGCCCTCCGATGGAGACCCAGTACTTC
TRBV10-3	TRBJ1-2	-	-	CAISESDVQGYTF	TGTGCCATCAGTGAGTCCGACGTCCAGGGCTACACCTTC
TRBV11-2	TRBJ2-5	few	TRBD2	CASSHLFGEGQETQYF	TGTGCCAGCAGCCACCTCTTCGGGGAGGGGCAAGAGACCCAGTACTTC
TRBV4-3	TRBJ2-2	-	TRBD2	CASSLGGTSGGMSGELFF	TGCGCCAGCAGCCTAGGGGGAACTAGCGGGGGGATGAGCGGGGAGCTGTTTTTT
TRBV3-1	TRBJ1-2	-	-	CASSQVGQGLGRGYTF	TGTGCCAGCAGCCAAGTGGGGCAGGGCCTGGGTAGGGGCTACACCTTC
TRBV28	TRBJ2-1	few	TRBD2	CASMAGGINEQFF	TGTGCAAGCATGGCGGGGGGAATAAATGAGCAGTTCTTC
TRBV10-3	TRBJ1-2	-	-	CAISGRGKEDSANYGYTF	TGTGCCATCAGTGGACGAGGAAAGGAGGACAGTGCTAACTATGGCTACACCTTC
TRBV9	TRBJ2-3	-	TRBD1	CASSVSNPGQLLYF	TGTGCCAGCAGCGTATCCAACCCGGGACAGTTACTGTATTTT
TRBV24-1	TRBJ2-5	few	TRBD1	CATSDAQGAETQYF	TGTGCCACCAGTGATGCTCAGGGGGCAGAGACCCAGTACTTC
TRBV27	TRBJ2-7	once	-	CASSLSLTSYEQYF	TGTGCCAGCAGTTTATCGCTAACCTCCTACGAGCAGTACTTC
TRBV20-1	TRBJ2-5	-	-	CSAREPVGRRQETQYF	TGCAGTGCTAGAGAGCCAGTCGGACGGCGCCAAGAGACCCAGTACTTC
TRBV21-1	TRBJ2-6	few	-	CASSTTSYRARAGSGANVLTF	TGTGCCAGCAGCACTACTTCCTACAGGGCGCGCGCTGGCTCTGGGGCCAACGTCCTGACTTTC
TRBV28	TRBJ2-5	few	TRBD1	CASSLPQGAKETQYF	TGTGCCAGCAGTTTGCCCCAGGGGGCAAAAGAGACCCAGTACTTC
TRBV20-1	TRBJ1-2	-	-	CSAKTLGTSYGYTF	TGCAGTGCTAAAACCTTGGGAACCAGCTATGGCTACACCTTC
TRBV7-9	TRBJ2-3	-	-	CASSSGSWSSSTDTQYF	TGTGCCAGCAGCTCGGGGTCCTGGTCCTCTAGCACAGATACGCAGTATTTT
TRBV13	TRBJ2-1	-	-	CASSSGGPSDEQFF	TGTGCCAGCAGCTCCGGAGGGCCCTCGGATGAGCAGTTCTTC
TRBV29-1	TRBJ2-5	few	-	CSVQRGAERATEETQYF	TGCAGCGTTCAACGGGGAGCCGAACGGGCTACGGAAGAGACCCAGTACTTC
TRBV2	TRBJ2-5	few	-	CASVSIMQETQYF	TGTGCCAGCGTCAGTATCATGCAAGAGACCCAGTACTTC
TRBV7-8	TRBJ2-5	-	-	CASSFSKQGETQYF	TGTGCCAGCAGCTTCTCCAAGCAAGGGGAGACCCAGTACTTC
TRBV10-2	TRBJ2-1	-	TRBD2	CASLASGDYEQFF	TGCGCCAGCTTGGCTAGCGGGGATTATGAGCAGTTCTTC
TRBV7-9	TRBJ1-2	-	TRBD1	CASSWDSGYTF	TGTGCCAGCAGCTGGGACAGCGGCTACACCTTC
TRBV10-3	TRBJ1-2	-	-	CAISELGGTSYTF	TGTGCCATCAGTGAGTTGGGGGGTACCAGCTACACCTTC
TRBV9	TRBJ2-3	many	TRBD2	CASSVASWGLAGASTDTQYF	TGTGCCAGCAGCGTAGCTTCTTGGGGGCTAGCGGGAGCTAGCACAGATACGCAGTATTTT
TRBV7-3	TRBJ2-4	-	-	CASSPDVAKNIQYF	TGTGCCAGCAGCCCGGACGTAGCCAAAAACATTCAGTACTTC
TRBV6-1	TRBJ1-2	-	-	CASSEALTTLWGYGYTF	TGTGCCAGCAGTGAAGCGCTTACAACGTTGTGGGGTTATGGCTACACCTTC
TRBV12-3/TRBV12-4	TRBJ1-3	few	-	CAMRQASGNTIYF	TGTGCCATGAGACAGGCCTCTGGAAACACCATATATTTT
TRBV5-5	TRBJ2-5	few	TRBD2	CASQREETQYF	TGTGCCAGCCAGCGGGAGGAGACCCAGTACTTC
TRBV28	TRBJ2-3	-	-	CASSHLVARADTQYF	TGTGCCAGCAGCCATCTGGTAGCGAGGGCAGATACGCAGTATTTT
TRBV7-3	TRBJ2-1	few	TRBD2	CASSVLGGGSYNEQFF	TGTGCCAGCAGCGTTCTTGGCGGGGGCTCCTACAATGAGCAGTTCTTC
TRBV24-1	TRBJ2-1	-	-	CATSDLQRQSF	TGTGCCACCAGTGATTTGCAGAGGCAGTCCTTC
TRBV7-9	TRBJ1-2	-	TRBD1	CASSLPTSLDRANYGYTF	TGTGCCAGCAGCTTGCCTACTTCACTTGACAGGGCCAACTATGGCTACACCTTC
TRBV7-2	TRBJ2-7	-	-	CASSYYRAYEQYF	TGTGCCAGCAGCTACTACAGGGCGTACGAGCAGTACTTC
TRBV2	TRBJ1-4	-	-	CASYPGTTNEKLFF	TGTGCCAGCTACCCGGGGACAACTAATGAAAAACTGTTTTTT
TRBV7-9	TRBJ2-4	-	TRBD1	CVSSQNRGLGVDIQYF	TGTGTCAGCAGCCAAAACAGGGGGCTGGGGGTGGACATTCAGTACTTC
TRBV4-1	TRBJ2-7	-	-	CASSQDKGQYSYEQYF	TGCGCCAGCAGCCAAGATAAGGGGCAGTACTCCTACGAGCAGTACTTC
TRBV7-9	TRBJ1-2	-	TRBD1	CASSLEGGDRGHSRYGYTF	TGTGCAAGCAGCTTAGAAGGGGGGGACAGGGGCCATTCTCGCTATGGCTACACCTTC
TRBV20-1	TRBJ2-5	-	TRBD2	CSARAGTSGIETQYF	TGCAGTGCTAGAGCCGGGACTAGTGGGATAGAGACCCAGTACTTC
TRBV20-1	TRBJ2-1	few	-	CSARDQRLADNEQFF	TGCAGTGCTAGAGATCAGCGTCTCGCTGACAATGAGCAGTTCTTC
TRBV28	TRBJ2-6	few	-	CASNRDTGANVLTF	TGTGCCAGCAACAGGGACACTGGGGCCAACGTCCTGACTTTC
TRBV7-6	TRBJ2-5	-	-	CASSLVPPGTQETQYF	TGTGCCAGCAGCTTAGTTCCCCCGGGAACACAAGAGACCCAGTACTTC
TRBV4-1	TRBJ2-3	many	-	CASSRRDLPSTDTQYF	TGCGCCAGCAGCCGCCGGGACTTGCCCAGCACAGATACGCAGTATTTT
TRBV25-1	TRBJ2-5	-	TRBD2	CASSEIGRGETQYF	TGTGCCAGCAGTGAAATCGGGAGGGGAGAGACCCAGTACTTC
TRBV7-9	TRBJ2-1	few	-	CASSRSGESYNEQFF	TGTGCCAGCAGCCGGAGCGGAGAATCCTACAATGAGCAGTTCTTC
TRBV7-6	TRBJ2-2	few	-	CASSTTENGELFF	TGTGCCAGCAGCACTACAGAAAACGGGGAGCTGTTTTTT
TRBV29-1	TRBJ2-3	-	TRBD2	CSVEPSGDGTDTQYF	TGCAGCGTTGAACCCAGCGGGGATGGCACAGATACGCAGTATTTT
TRBV12-3/TRBV12-4	TRBJ2-2	-	TRBD2	CASSQFGLATGELFF	TGTGCCAGCAGCCAATTCGGACTAGCCACCGGGGAGCTGTTTTTT
TRBV29-1	TRBJ2-1	-	TRBD2	CSVTGGTTYNEQFF	TGCAGCGTGACGGGGGGGACTACCTACAATGAGCAGTTCTTC
TRBV28	TRBJ2-3	-	-	CASSYDGTSTDTQYF	TGTGCCAGCAGTTACGACGGGACTAGCACAGATACGCAGTATTTT
TRBV11-2	TRBJ1-2	few	-	CASSLGVRRANYGYTF	TGTGCCAGCAGCTTAGGCGTGCGGAGAGCTAACTATGGCTACACCTTC
TRBV28	TRBJ2-7	few	TRBD2	CASTPAGGRAIYEQYF	TGTGCCAGCACCCCGGCCGGCGGGAGGGCCATATACGAGCAGTACTTC
TRBV7-9	TRBJ2-1	few	TRBD2	CASSLALAGGLHEQFF	TGTGCCAGCAGCTTAGCCCTAGCGGGGGGCTTGCACGAGCAGTTCTTC
TRBV25-1	TRBJ2-7	-	-	CASSQTGWPIPEYF	TGTGCCAGCAGTCAAACCGGCTGGCCAATCCCGGAGTACTTC
TRBV6-2/TRBV6-3	TRBJ1-1	many	-	CASSPDTEAFF	TGTGCCAGCAGCCCCGACACTGAAGCTTTCTTT
TRBV21-1	TRBJ2-3	few	-	CASSKAASGRAREDTQYF	TGTGCCAGCAGCAAAGCTGCTAGCGGAAGGGCTCGAGAAGATACGCAGTATTTT
TRBV3-1	TRBJ2-4	-	TRBD2	CASSQSGRGLAKNIQYF	TGTGCCAGCAGCCAATCCGGGAGGGGTCTAGCCAAAAACATTCAGTACTTC
TRBV7-9	TRBJ2-1	few	-	CASSFSGDVEFF	TGTGCCAGCAGCTTCAGTGGAGATGTAGAGTTCTTC
TRBV5-1	TRBJ1-4	few	-	CAGSLEGSNEKLFF	TGCGCCGGCAGCTTAGAGGGTTCTAATGAAAAACTGTTTTTT